This T cell receptor beta chain originates from a study of T cell responses to AZD1222 COVID-19 vaccine. Sequenced by immunoSEQ multiplex PCR; TCRdb stores in-frame clones only, minus some. The data hold tens of thousands of clones, with about 86% observed a single time. The sample holds a few counts of this clone. Looked up from germline, CDR1 is SEHNR and CDR2 is FQNEAQ (reference sequence). The CDR3 spans 14 residues. Unmatched junction bases numbered 8, after V lost 3 bases and J lost 6 bases. The sequence derives from an adult who received the AZD1222 COVID-19 vaccine. The sequenced sample was peripheral blood, obtained 28 days after the second AZD1222 dose. The genes are TRBV7-9 and TRBJ2-7; 7 nucleotides line up with TRBD2. CDR3 bases: TGTGCCAGCAGCTTGGGGGGGTTTGTCGGCGAGCAGTACTTC. Its protein product is CASSLGGFVGEQYF.